These 28 T cell receptor beta chains came from one sample sequenced in a study of T cells in localized non-small cell lung cancer (dated by TCRdb to the early 2020s). Library preparation was by the immunoSEQ multiplex PCR assay. In its TCRdb copy, this immuneACCESS table keeps in-frame sequences only and misses some clones. Where compared with another copy, unresolved V genes explain less than half of these, and the others have no known cause. This sample is represented by about 4,400 clones; around a fifth of them were singletons. Together, the top ten hold roughly 5% of the sample. The sequencing used lung tumor tissue, collected before any cancer treatment. These receptors originate from a female donor of 60 years or more with stage I lung adenocarcinoma.

For the CDR3, the DNA is TGTGCCACCCTTACCCTCGGAAACACCATATATTTT. It codes for CATLTLGNTIYF. The chain joins TRBV6-8 to TRBJ1-3; D gene uncertain. V was pared by 10 bases and J by 4 bases, with 11 bases between. CDR3 length: 12 amino acids. Germline V lookup: CDR1 MNHGY, CDR2 SAAAGT.

V usage is TRBV5-1 and J usage is TRBJ2-2; TRBD2 is a possible D gene (6 bases). Germline lookup yields CDR1 SGHRS and CDR2 YFSETQ. The CDR3 totals 16 residues. Trimming shortened V by 4 bases and J by 1 base, and 14 bases separated the two germline ends. Here the CDR3 DNA reads TGCGCCAGCAGCCTCATGGGGGGTAAGAACACCGGGGAGCTGTTTTTT. This translates into CASSLMGGKNTGELFF.

This clone is deemed large. A junction end diverges from the germline sequence, so it may reflect a read error. The chain carries TRBV6-8 and TRBJ1-2; 11 bases are a match to TRBD1. The germline V gene encodes CDR1 MNHGY and CDR2 SAAAGT. This CDR3 has 17 amino acids. CDR3 nucleotides: TGTGCCATCAGTTTCCGGGACAGGGGGTTAAAGGACCGTGGCTACACCTTC. Residues: CAISFRDRGLKDRGYTF.

The genes are TRBV11-3 and TRBJ2-7; 8 bases fit TRBD1. The CDR3 has 16 amino acids. Germline V gene data show CDR1 as SGHNT and CDR2 as YENEEA. The trim removed 3 bases at V and 3 bases at J, leaving 10 bases unmatched. This chain's CDR3 is CASSFAGSGGLYEQYF. In nucleotides, the CDR3 is TGTGCCAGCAGCTTCGCAGGGTCAGGGGGCCTCTACGAGCAGTACTTC.

Judged by abundance, this clone is medium-sized (0.01 to 0.1%). This sequence joins TRBV11-3 and TRBJ1-1; the match to TRBD1 covers 7 bases. Germline V CDR1 and CDR2: SGHNT, YENEEA. V trimming: 2 bases; J trimming: 3 bases; junction bases outside the gene matches: 6. This CDR3 spans 15 amino acids. The CDR3, as DNA: TGTGCCAGCAGCTTAACTCCGGGACAGTACACTGAAGCTTTCTTT. Its protein product is CASSLTPGQYTEAFF.

By share, this clone ranks as medium-sized. The V gene is TRBV4-1, the J gene TRBJ1-1; D ambiguous. Germline CDR1 and CDR2: MGHRA and YSYEKL. The CDR3 has 16 amino acids. Trimming removed 1 base from V and 6 bases from J, with 18 bases in between. Here the CDR3 reads CASSQVYAGSRAEAFF. The CDR3 DNA sequence: TGCGCCAGCAGCCAAGTTTATGCGGGTTCACGCGCTGAAGCTTTCTTT.

By share, this clone ranks as medium-sized (0.01 to 0.1%). The V and J genes are TRBV6-8 and TRBJ1-4; 10 bases are shared with TRBD1. V was pared by 6 bases and J by 10 bases, with 5 bases of the junction left unmatched. Germline CDR1 is MNHGY and CDR2 is SAAAGT. The CDR3 is made up of 13 amino acids. CDR3 DNA sequence: TGTGCCAGCAGGGGACAGGGGATCGGAAAACTGTTTTTT. It codes for CASRGQGIGKLFF.

The chain recombines TRBV19 with TRBJ1-2, with 11 nucleotides matching TRBD1. The CDR3 has 16 residues. CDR1 is LNHDA, CDR2 SQIVND, per germline (reference sequence). After removal of 1 base from V and 8 bases from J, the junction contained 9 bases not matched to a gene. The CDR3 loop is CASSIGSRTGGSGYTF. CDR3 DNA sequence: TGTGCCAGTAGTATAGGGTCCAGGACAGGGGGCAGCGGCTACACCTTC.

V is TRBV9 and J is TRBJ1-6; D possibly corresponds to TRBD1 (5 bases). The CDR3 consists of 15 residues. The V and J ends lost 4 bases and 10 bases respectively, with 18 bases between them. Germline CDR1 SGDLS, CDR2 YYNGEE. The CDR3 here is CASSPYTGGVSPLHF. In DNA form, the CDR3 reads TGTGCCAGCAGCCCCTACACAGGAGGAGTCTCACCCCTCCACTTT.

This clone has just a few counts. The chain recombines TRBV5-1 with TRBJ2-2; perhaps TRBD2 as D (6 bases). Trimming shortened V by 0 bases and J by 2 bases, and 11 bases separated the two germline ends. The CDR3 runs 16 residues. Germline V gene sequence: CDR1 SGHRS, CDR2 YFSETQ. CDR3 nucleotide sequence: TGCGCCAGCAGCTTGGACGGGAGATTAAACACCGGGGAGCTGTTTTTT. It encodes CASSLDGRLNTGELFF.

The sample holds a few counts of this clone. The CDR3 does not close with the conserved phenylalanine or tryptophan, likely indicating a read error. No DNA is shown, since the ends of the CDR3 on it are uncertain; the CDR3 is the one TCRdb lists. V usage is TRBV7-2 and J usage is TRBJ1-1; TRBD1 reflects the table's D call only, with no check against the DNA. The germline gives CDR1 SGHTA, CDR2 FQGNSA. The CDR3 contains 13 residues when both ends are counted. The CDR3 region is CASSFPGQASVID.

This clone has just a few counts. The chain is built from TRBV11-3 and TRBJ2-5; TRBD1 aligns across 9 bases. Unmatched junction bases numbered 8, after V lost 2 bases and J lost 4 bases. The germline gives CDR1 SGHNT, CDR2 YENEEA. The CDR3 loop spans 16 amino acids. The CDR3 coding sequence is TGTGCCAGCAGCTTAAGCGGACAGGGGATTGCAGAGACCCAGTACTTC. Translating gives CASSLSGQGIAETQYF.

A few counts support this clone. The chain couples TRBV9 to TRBJ2-7; 9 bases agree with TRBD2. V shed 0 bases and J 2 bases; nucleotides not matched to a gene: 3. Germline CDR1 reads SGDLS; CDR2 reads YYNGEE. The CDR3 extends over 15 amino acids. The CDR3 sequence is CASSVGLAATYEQYF. CDR3 bases: TGTGCCAGCAGCGTAGGACTAGCGGCCACCTACGAGCAGTACTTC. The complete variable domain, with remaining parts taken from reference TRBV9 and TRBJ2-7, reads DSGVTQTPKHLITATGQRVTLRCSPRSGDLSVYWYQQSLDQGLQFLIQYYNGEERAKGNILERFSAQQFPDLHSELNLSSLELGDSALYFCASSVGLAATYEQYFGPGTRLTVT.

The chain joins TRBV25-1 to TRBJ1-1; D is undetermined. The V and J ends lost 8 bases and 7 bases respectively, with 23 bases between them. This CDR3 region has 15 residues. Germline CDR1 and CDR2: MGHDK and SYGVNS. The CDR3 DNA reads TGTGCCAGCGCCAGTATGGGGTCGTTAGAGGGTGAAGCTTTCTTT. Translation: CASASMGSLEGEAFF.

J is TRBJ2-7 and V is TRBV7-2, with 8 bases lining up with TRBD1. CDR1 is SGHTA and CDR2 is FQGNSA in the germline V gene. The CDR3 has 13 residues. CDR3 sequence: CASSPIGQGSNWV. CDR3 in DNA: TGTGCCAGCAGCCCGATAGGACAGGGCTCCAATTGGGTC.

J is TRBJ1-3 and V is TRBV5-1, with 7 nucleotides matching TRBD1. CDR1 is SGHRS and CDR2 is YFSETQ in the germline V gene. The CDR3 is 15 residues long. Trimming took 5 bases from V and 2 from J; bases not matched to a gene: 7. CDR3 DNA sequence: TGCGCCAGCAGACGCGACACAGGGGCTGGAAACACCATATATTTT. As protein: CASRRDTGAGNTIYF. The complete variable domain, with remaining parts taken from reference TRBV5-1 and TRBJ1-3, reads KAGVTQTPRYLIKTRGQQVTLSCSPISGHRSVSWYQQTPGQGLQFLFEYFSETQRNKGNFPGRFSGRQFSNSRSEMNVSTLELGDSALYLCASRRDTGAGNTIYFGEGSWLTVV.

The chain combines TRBV29-1 with TRBJ1-1; D might be TRBD1 (6 bases). CDR1 is SQVTM, CDR2 ANQGSEA, per germline. Trimming stripped 5 bases from V and 1 base from J, with 14 bases between. This CDR3 has 14 residues. This CDR3 is CSVRSGVTNTEAFF. The CDR3 DNA reads as TGCAGCGTTCGGTCAGGGGTAACGAACACTGAAGCTTTCTTT.

This chain connects TRBV9 to TRBJ2-1; the D call may be TRBD1 or TRBD2 (5 bases each). This CDR3 spans 14 amino acids. Germline values: CDR1 SGDLS, CDR2 YYNGEE. Trimming left V 1 base short and J 7 bases short, with 12 bases between. CDR3 amino acids: CASSVWDETNEQFF. In DNA, the CDR3 is TGTGCCAGCAGCGTATGGGACGAGACGAATGAGCAGTTCTTC. The complete variable domain, with remaining parts taken from reference TRBV9 and TRBJ2-1, reads DSGVTQTPKHLITATGQRVTLRCSPRSGDLSVYWYQQSLDQGLQFLIQYYNGEERAKGNILERFSAQQFPDLHSELNLSSLELGDSALYFCASSVWDETNEQFFGPGTRLTVL.

In its sample, this clone was seen a few times. The chain employs TRBV11-3 and TRBJ1-3; D gene uncertain. Trimming cost V 1 base and J 0 bases, with 4 bases left between them. Germline V gene sequence: CDR1 SGHNT, CDR2 YENEEA. The CDR3 consists of 14 residues. The DNA of the CDR3 is TGTGCCAGCAGCTTAGGGTTCTCTGGAAACACCATATATTTT. It translates to CASSLGFSGNTIYF.

This clone was seen a handful of times. The chain combines TRBV18 with TRBJ1-4; TRBD1 matches 8 bases. V dropped 6 bases and J dropped 5; count of bases not matched to a gene: 8. CDR1 and CDR2 from the germline V gene are KGHSH and LQKENI. This CDR3 has 15 residues. CDR3 amino acids: CASSRTGTENEKLFF. CDR3 nucleotide sequence: TGTGCCAGCTCGCGGACAGGGACCGAGAATGAAAAACTGTTTTTT. Based on the CDR3 plus reference TRBV18 and TRBJ1-4, the full variable domain is NAGVMQNPRHLVRRRGQEARLRCSPMKGHSHVYWYRQLPEEGLKFMVYLQKENIIDESGMPKERFSAEFPKEGPSILRIQQVVRGDSAAYFCASSRTGTENEKLFFGSGTQLSVL.

The V and J genes are TRBV19 and TRBJ1-2; D is ambiguous. The CDR3 is 13 amino acids. From germline, CDR1 is LNHDA and CDR2 SQIVND (reference sequence). Trimming took 1 base from V and 4 from J, leaving 7 bases between them. The CDR3 reads CASSIGGGYGYTF. DNA of the CDR3: TGTGCCAGTAGTATAGGAGGAGGCTATGGCTACACCTTC.

The chain is built from TRBV11-3 and TRBJ1-4; the D gene is possibly TRBD1 (6 bases). The CDR3 contains 15 residues. The germline CDR1 and CDR2 sequences are SGHNT and YENEEA. V was clipped by 3 bases and J by 0 bases, with 8 bases between them. Written as DNA, the CDR3 is TGTGCCAGCAGCTTGAGGGGGACAACTAATGAAAAACTGTTTTTT. Amino acids: CASSLRGTTNEKLFF.

This clone is labeled medium-sized. This rearrangement joins TRBV6-8 to TRBJ2-1, with 9 bases fitting TRBD2. Per the germline V gene, CDR1 is MNHGY and CDR2 is SAAAGT. The V segment lost 10 bases and the J segment 0 bases; nucleotides outside the gene matches: 4. The CDR3 runs 14 residues. CDR3 DNA: TGTGCCACCGCTAGCGGGGCCTCCTACAATGAGCAGTTCTTC. The encoded protein is CATASGASYNEQFF.

The chain is built from TRBV30 and TRBJ1-2; no clear D gene. This CDR3 comprises 13 residues. Trimming removed 0 bases at V and 3 bases at J, with 8 bases between. Germline CDR1 is GTSNPN and CDR2 is SVGIG (reference sequence). The CDR3 DNA reads TGTGCCTGGAGTGTACGGGCAGACTATGGCTACACCTTC. This translates into CAWSVRADYGYTF.

This clone turned up a few times. V and J are TRBV11-3 and TRBJ2-7; 9 nucleotides line up with TRBD1. The J segment lost 2 bases and the V segment lost 4 bases, leaving 6 bases of the junction unmatched. Germline CDR1 SGHNT, CDR2 YENEEA. The CDR3 has 15 amino acids. The CDR3 bases are TGTGCCAGCAGCTCAGGACAGGGGAGGCCCTACGAGCAGTACTTC. This gives the protein CASSSGQGRPYEQYF. Complete variable domain (other parts from reference TRBV11-3 and TRBJ2-7): EAGVVQSPRYKIIEKKQPVAFWCNPISGHNTLYWYLQNLGQGPELLIRYENEEAVDDSQLPKDRFSAERLKGVDSTLKIQPAELGDSAVYLCASSSGQGRPYEQYFGPGTRLTVT.

This clone is categorized as medium-sized (0.01 to 0.1%). J is TRBJ1-1 and V is TRBV4-1; the D is unclear. The germline gives CDR1 MGHRA, CDR2 YSYEKL. This CDR3 region has 16 residues. V lost 1 base to trimming and J lost 4 bases, with 16 bases between them. The CDR3 DNA sequence: TGCGCCAGCAGCCAAGGAACGGGTAAATTAAGCACTGAAGCTTTCTTT. This translates into CASSQGTGKLSTEAFF.

In this sample, this clone is medium-sized. The chain couples TRBV11-3 to TRBJ2-3; 9 bases fit TRBD1. Germline trimming cut 5 bases from V and 3 bases from J; bases unmatched to any gene: 9. The germline CDR1 and CDR2 sequences are SGHNT and YENEEA. The CDR3 is 16 residues long. In DNA, the CDR3 is TGTGCCAGCAGCCCCCGACAGGGGGGTTCGACAGATACGCAGTATTTT. It yields the protein CASSPRQGGSTDTQYF.

This clone has just a few counts. The chain joins TRBV11-3 to TRBJ2-3; TRBD2 matches at 8 bases. Germline V gene sequence: CDR1 SGHNT, CDR2 YENEEA. This CDR3 spans 15 amino acids. V trimming: 2 bases; J trimming: 0 bases; junction bases outside the gene matches: 1. The chain's CDR3 is CASSLSGSSTDTQYF. In nucleotides, the CDR3 is TGTGCCAGCAGCTTAAGCGGGAGTAGCACAGATACGCAGTATTTT.